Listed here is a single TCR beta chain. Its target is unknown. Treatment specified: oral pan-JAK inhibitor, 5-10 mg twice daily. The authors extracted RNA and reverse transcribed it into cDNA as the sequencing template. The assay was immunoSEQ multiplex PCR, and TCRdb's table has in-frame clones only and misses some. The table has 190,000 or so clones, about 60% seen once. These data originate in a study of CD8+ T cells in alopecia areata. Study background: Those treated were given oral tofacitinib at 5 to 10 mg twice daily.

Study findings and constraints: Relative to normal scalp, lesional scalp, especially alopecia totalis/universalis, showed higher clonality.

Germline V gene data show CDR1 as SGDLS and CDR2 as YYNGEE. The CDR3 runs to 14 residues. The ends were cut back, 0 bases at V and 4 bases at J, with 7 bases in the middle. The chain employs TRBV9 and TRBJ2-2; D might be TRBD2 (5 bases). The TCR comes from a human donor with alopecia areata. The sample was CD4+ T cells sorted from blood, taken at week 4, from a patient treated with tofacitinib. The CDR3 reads CASSVAGGTGELFF. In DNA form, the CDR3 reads TGTGCCAGCAGCGTAGCTGGAGGCACCGGGGAGCTGTTTTTT. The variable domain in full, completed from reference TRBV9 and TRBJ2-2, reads DSGVTQTPKHLITATGQRVTLRCSPRSGDLSVYWYQQSLDQGLQFLIQYYNGEERAKGNILERFSAQQFPDLHSELNLSSLELGDSALYFCASSVAGGTGELFFGEGSRLTVL.